This TCR beta chain was identified in a study of blood T cells in healthy people across ages. The authors ran a second PCR of about 7 to 11 cycles using a sample-barcoded 5' primer and a J-beta primer mix. TCRdb passed the 5' RACE reads through MiXCR, listing each CDR3 protein once. The profile covers 730,000 or so distinct CDR3 sequences, with 35% to 50% appearing a single time and around 30% taken by the ten largest. V was cut by 0 bases and J by 9 bases, with 18 bases left in between. The germline V gene encodes CDR1 LGHNA and CDR2 YNFKEQ. The CDR3 is 17 residues long. This TCR derives from a man of 80 years or more in good health. Sequenced material: blood. This chain links TRBV4-2 with TRBJ1-6; tentative D call: TRBD1 (6 bases). The CDR3 DNA follows: TGTGCCAGCAGCCAAGATTGCGGGGACAATTTTGGTTCACCCCTCCACTTT. Translated, it gives CASSQDCGDNFGSPLHF.